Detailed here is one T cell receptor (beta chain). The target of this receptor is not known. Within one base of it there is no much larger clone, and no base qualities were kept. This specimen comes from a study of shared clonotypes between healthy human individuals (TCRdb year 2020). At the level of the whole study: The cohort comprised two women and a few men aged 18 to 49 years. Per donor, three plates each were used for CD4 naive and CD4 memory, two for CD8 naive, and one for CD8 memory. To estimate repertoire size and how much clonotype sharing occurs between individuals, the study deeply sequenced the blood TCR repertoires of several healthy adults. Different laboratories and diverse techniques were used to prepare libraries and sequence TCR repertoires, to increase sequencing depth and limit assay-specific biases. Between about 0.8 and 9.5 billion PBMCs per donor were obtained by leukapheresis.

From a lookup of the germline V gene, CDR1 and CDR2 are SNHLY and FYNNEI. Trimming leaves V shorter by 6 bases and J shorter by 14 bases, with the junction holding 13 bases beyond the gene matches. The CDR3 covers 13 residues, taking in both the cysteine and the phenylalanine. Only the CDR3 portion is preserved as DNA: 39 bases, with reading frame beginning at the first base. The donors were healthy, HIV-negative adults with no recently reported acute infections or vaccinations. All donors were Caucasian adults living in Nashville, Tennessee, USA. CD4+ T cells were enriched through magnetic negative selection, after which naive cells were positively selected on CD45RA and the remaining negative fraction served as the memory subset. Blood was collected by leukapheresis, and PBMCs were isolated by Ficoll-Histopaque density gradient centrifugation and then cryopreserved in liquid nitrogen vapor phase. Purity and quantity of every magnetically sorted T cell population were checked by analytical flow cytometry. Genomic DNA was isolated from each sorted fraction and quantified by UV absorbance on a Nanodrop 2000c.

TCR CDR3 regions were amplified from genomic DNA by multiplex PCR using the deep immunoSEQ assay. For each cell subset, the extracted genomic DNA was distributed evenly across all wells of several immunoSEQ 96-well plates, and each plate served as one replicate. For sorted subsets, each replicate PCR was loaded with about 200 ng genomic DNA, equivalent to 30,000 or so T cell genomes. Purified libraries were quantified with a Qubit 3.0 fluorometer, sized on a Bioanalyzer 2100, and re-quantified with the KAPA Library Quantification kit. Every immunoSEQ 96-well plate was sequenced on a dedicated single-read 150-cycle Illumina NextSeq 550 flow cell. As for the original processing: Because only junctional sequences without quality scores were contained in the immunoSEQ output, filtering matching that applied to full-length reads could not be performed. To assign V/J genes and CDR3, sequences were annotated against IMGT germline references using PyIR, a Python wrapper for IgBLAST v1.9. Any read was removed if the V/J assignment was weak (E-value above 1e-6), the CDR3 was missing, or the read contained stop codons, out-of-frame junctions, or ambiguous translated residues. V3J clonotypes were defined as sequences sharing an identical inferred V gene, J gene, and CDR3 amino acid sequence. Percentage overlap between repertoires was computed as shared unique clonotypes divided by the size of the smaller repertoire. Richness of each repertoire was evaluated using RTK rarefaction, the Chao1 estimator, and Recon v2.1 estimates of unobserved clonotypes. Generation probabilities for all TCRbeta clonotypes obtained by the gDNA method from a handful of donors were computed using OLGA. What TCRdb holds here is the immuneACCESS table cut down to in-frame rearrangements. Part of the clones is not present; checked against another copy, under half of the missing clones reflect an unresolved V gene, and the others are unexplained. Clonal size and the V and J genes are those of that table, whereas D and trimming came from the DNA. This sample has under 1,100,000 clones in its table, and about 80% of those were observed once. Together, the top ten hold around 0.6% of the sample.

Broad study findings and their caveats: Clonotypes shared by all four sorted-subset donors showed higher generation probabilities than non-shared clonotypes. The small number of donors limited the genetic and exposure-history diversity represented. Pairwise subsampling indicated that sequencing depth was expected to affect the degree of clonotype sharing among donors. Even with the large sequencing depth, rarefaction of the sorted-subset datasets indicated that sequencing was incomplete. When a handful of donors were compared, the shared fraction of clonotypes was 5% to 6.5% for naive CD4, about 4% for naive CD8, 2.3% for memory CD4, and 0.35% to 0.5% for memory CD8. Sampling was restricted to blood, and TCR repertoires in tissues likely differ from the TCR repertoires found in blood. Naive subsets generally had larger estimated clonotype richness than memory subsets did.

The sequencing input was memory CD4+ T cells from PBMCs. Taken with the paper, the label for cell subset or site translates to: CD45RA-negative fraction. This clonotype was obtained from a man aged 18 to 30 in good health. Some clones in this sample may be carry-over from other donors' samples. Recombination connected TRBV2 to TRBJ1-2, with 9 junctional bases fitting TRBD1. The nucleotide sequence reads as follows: TGTGCCAGCAGAGACAGGGGGACCGGTGGAGGAACCTTC. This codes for CASRDRGTGGGTF.